This T cell receptor beta chain was obtained from a study of cytomegalovirus exposure and HLA in healthy donors. A multiplex PCR was run with 60 Vbeta primers and 13 Jbeta primers. Per the original methods: About 12 million of about 88 million unique TCR beta chains were shared, per a later count. Libraries were prepared by immunoSEQ multiplex PCR; TCRdb keeps only in-frame clonotypes and omits some of them. V and J calls and clone size are those listed in that table; D and trimming were worked out from the DNA. The data show some 150,000 clones, 80% seen once. The V segment lost 0 bases and the J segment 4 bases; nucleotides outside the gene matches: 5. Germline V gene sequence: CDR1 MGHRA, CDR2 YSYEKL. The CDR3 covers 16 residues. Overall study findings and caveats: As was reported, the HLA-A and HLA-B alleles of most subjects were accurately predicted from TCR beta sequences.

Concerning this clone itself: Its specificity is not known.

This sequence was found in a man aged 25-40 years in good health and CMV-seronegative. The source material was PBMCs. The genes are TRBV4-1 and TRBJ1-2; 10 nucleotides align to TRBD1. The CDR3 DNA reads TGCGCCAGCAGCCAAGAGGGACAGGGGTTCCCCTATGGCTACACCTTC. Its protein product is CASSQEGQGFPYGYTF.